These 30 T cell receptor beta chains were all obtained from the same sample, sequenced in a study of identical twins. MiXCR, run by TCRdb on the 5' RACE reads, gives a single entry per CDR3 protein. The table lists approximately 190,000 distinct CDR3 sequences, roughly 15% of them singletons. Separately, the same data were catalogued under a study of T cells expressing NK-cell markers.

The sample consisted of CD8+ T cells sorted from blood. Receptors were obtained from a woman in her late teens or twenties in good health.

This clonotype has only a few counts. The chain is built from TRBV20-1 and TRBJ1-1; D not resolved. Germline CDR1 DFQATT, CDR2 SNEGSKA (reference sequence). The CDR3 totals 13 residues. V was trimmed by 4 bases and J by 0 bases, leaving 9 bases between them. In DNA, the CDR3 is TGCAGTGCTACAGGCACTATGAACACTGAAGCTTTCTTT. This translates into CSATGTMNTEAFF.

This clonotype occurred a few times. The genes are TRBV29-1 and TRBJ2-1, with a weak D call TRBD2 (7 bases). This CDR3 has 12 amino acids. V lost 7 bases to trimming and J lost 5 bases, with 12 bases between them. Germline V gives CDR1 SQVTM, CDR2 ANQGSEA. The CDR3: CSAGGPNNEQFF. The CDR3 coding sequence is TGCAGCGCCGGGGGGCCCAACAATGAGCAGTTCTTC.

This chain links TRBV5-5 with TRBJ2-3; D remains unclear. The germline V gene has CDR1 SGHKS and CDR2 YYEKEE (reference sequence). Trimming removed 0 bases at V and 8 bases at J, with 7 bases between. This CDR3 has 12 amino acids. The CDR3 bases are TGTGCCAGCAGCTTGGGCTCAGGTACGCAGTATTTT. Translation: CASSLGSGTQYF.

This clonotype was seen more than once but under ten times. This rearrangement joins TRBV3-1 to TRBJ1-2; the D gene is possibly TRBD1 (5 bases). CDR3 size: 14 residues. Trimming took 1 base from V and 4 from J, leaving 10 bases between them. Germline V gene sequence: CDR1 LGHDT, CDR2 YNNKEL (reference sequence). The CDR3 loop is CASSQVKGTYGYTF. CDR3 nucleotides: TGTGCCAGCAGCCAAGTAAAGGGGACCTATGGCTACACCTTC.

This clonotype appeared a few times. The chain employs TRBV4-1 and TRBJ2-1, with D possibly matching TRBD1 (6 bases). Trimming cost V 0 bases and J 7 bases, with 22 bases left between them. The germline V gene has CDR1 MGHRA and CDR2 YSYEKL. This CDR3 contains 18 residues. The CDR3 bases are TGCGCCAGCAGCCAAGATCCGGCCCCGCGCAGGGGTGGGAATGAGCAGTTCTTC. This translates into CASSQDPAPRRGGNEQFF.

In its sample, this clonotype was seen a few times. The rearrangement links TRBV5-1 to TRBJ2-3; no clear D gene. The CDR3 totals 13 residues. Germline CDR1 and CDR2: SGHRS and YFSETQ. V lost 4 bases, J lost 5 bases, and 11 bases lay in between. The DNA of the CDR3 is TGCGCCAGCAGCCCGATGGCTTTAGATACGCAGTATTTT. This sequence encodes CASSPMALDTQYF.

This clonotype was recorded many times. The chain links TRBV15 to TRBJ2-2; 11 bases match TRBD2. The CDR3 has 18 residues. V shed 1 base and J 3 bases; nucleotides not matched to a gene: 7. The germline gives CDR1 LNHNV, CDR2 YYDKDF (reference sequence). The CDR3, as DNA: TGTGCCACCAGCAGAGGTGGGACTAGCGGTTTTTACACCGGGGAGCTGTTTTTT. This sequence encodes CATSRGGTSGFYTGELFF.

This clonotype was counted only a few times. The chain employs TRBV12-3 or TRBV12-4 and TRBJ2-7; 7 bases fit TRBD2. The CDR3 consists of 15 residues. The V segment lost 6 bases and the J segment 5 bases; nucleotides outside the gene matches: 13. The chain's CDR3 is CASRVGREGWHEQYF. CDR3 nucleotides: TGTGCCAGCAGGGTGGGGAGGGAGGGGTGGCACGAGCAGTACTTC.

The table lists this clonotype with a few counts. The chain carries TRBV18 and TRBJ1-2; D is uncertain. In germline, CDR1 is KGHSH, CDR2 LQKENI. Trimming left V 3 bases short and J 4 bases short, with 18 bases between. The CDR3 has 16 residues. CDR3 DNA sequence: TGTGCCAGCTCACCCTCGGTCGAGCCCCTGGGCTATGGCTACACCTTC. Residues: CASSPSVEPLGYGYTF.

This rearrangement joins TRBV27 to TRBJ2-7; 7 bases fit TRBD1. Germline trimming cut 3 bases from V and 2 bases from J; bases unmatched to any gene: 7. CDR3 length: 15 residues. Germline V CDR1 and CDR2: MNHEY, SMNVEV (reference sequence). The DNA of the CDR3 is TGTGCCAGCAGTTTTAGGGGCAGGGGGACCTACGAGCAGTACTTC. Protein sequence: CASSFRGRGTYEQYF.

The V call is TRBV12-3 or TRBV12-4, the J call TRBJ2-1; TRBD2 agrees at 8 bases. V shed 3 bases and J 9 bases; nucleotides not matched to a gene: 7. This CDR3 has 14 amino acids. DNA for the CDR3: TGTGCCAGCAGTTTTAGCGGGACCATGAGTGAGCAGTTCTTC. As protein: CASSFSGTMSEQFF.

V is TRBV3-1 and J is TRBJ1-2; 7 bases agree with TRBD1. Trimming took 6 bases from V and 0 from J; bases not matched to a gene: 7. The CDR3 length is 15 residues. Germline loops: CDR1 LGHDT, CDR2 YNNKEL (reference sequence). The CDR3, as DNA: TGTGCCAGCAGTCCGGACAGGTCCTCTAACTATGGCTACACCTTC. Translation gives CASSPDRSSNYGYTF.

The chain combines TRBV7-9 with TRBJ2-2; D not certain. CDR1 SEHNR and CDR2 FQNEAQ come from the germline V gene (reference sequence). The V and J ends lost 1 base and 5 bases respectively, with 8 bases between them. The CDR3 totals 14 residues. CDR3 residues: CASSLVHRTGELFF. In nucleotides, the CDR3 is TGTGCCAGCAGCTTAGTCCACAGAACCGGGGAGCTGTTTTTT.

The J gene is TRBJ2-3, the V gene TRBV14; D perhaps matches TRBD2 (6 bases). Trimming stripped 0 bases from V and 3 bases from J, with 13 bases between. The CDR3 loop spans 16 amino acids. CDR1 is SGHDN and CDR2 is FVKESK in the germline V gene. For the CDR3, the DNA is TGTGCCAGCAGCCAAGATCTGGGACTGGTAACAGATACGCAGTATTTT. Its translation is CASSQDLGLVTDTQYF. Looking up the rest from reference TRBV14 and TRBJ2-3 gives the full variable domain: EAGVTQFPSHSVIEKGQTVTLRCDPISGHDNLYWYRRVMGKEIKFLLHFVKESKQDESGMPNNRFLAERTGGTYSTLKVQPAELEDSGVYFCASSQDLGLVTDTQYFGPGTRLTVL.

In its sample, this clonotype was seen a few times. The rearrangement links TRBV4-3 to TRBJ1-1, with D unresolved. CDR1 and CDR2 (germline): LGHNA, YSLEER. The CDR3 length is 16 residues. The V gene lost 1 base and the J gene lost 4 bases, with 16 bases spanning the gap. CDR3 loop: CASSQARFEGFTEAFF. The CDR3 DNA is TGCGCCAGCAGCCAAGCCAGGTTCGAAGGTTTCACTGAAGCTTTCTTT.

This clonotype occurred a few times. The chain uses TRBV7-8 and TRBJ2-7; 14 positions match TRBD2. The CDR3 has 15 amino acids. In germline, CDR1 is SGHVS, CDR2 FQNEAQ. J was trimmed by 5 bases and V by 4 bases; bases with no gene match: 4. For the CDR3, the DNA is TGTGCCAGCAGCTCCGGACTAGCGGGAGGTAACGAGCAGTACTTC. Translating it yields CASSSGLAGGNEQYF.

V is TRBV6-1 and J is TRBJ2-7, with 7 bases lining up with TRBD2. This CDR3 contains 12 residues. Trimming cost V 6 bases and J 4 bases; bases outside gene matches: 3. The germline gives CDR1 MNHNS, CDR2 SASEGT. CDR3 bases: TGTGCCAGCAGGGGGGACTATTACGAGCAGTACTTC. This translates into CASRGDYYEQYF.

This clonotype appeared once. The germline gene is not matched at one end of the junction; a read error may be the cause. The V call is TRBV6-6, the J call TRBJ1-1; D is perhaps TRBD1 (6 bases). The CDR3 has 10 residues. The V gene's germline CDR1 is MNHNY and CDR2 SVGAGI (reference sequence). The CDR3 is CASSKGDRWF. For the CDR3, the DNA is TGTGCCAGCAGTAAGGGAGACAGGTGGTTT.

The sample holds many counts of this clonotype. CDR3: CASSLGVGYGYTF. CDR3 nucleotide sequence: TGCGCCAGCAGCTTGGGGGTTGGCTATGGCTACACCTTC. This chain joins TRBV5-1 and TRBJ1-2; D is unclear. This CDR3 spans 13 amino acids. Trimming pared 0 bases from V and 4 bases from J, leaving 7 bases between. Germline assignment: CDR1 SGHRS and CDR2 YFSETQ. Based on the CDR3 plus reference TRBV5-1 and TRBJ1-2, the full variable domain is KAGVTQTPRYLIKTRGQQVTLSCSPISGHRSVSWYQQTPGQGLQFLFEYFSETQRNKGNFPGRFSGRQFSNSRSEMNVSTLELGDSALYLCASSLGVGYGYTFGSGTRLTVV.

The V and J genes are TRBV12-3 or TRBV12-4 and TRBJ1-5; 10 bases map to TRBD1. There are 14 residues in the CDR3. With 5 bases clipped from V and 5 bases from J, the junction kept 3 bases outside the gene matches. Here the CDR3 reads CASSMTGGYQPQHF. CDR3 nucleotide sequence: TGTGCCAGCAGTATGACAGGGGGCTATCAGCCCCAGCATTTT.

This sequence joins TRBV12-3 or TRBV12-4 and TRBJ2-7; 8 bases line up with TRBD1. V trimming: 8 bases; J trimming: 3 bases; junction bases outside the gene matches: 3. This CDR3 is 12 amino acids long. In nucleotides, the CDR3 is TGTGCCAGCGGGACAGGAGTCTACGAGCAGTACTTC. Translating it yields CASGTGVYEQYF.

The CDR3 sequence is CASSQLAGGETQYF. In DNA, the CDR3 is TGTGCCAGCAGCCAACTAGCGGGAGGAGAGACCCAGTACTTC. This rearrangement joins TRBV14 to TRBJ2-5, with 11 bases lining up with TRBD2. The CDR3 is 14 residues long. The V gene end was trimmed by 2 bases and the J gene end by 4 bases; junction bases not matched to a gene: 0. Germline V gene lookup returns CDR1 SGHDN and CDR2 FVKESK.

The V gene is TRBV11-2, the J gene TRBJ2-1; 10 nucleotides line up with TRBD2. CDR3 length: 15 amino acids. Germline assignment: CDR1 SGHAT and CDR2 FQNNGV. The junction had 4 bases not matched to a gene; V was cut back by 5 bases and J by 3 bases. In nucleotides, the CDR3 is TGTGCCAGCAGCCCTCTAGCGGGAGTCTACAATGAGCAGTTCTTC. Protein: CASSPLAGVYNEQFF. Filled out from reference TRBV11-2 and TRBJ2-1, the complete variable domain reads EAGVAQSPRYKIIEKRQSVAFWCNPISGHATLYWYQQILGQGPKLLIQFQNNGVVDDSQLPKDRFSAERLKGVDSTLKIQPAKLEDSAVYLCASSPLAGVYNEQFFGPGTRLTVL.

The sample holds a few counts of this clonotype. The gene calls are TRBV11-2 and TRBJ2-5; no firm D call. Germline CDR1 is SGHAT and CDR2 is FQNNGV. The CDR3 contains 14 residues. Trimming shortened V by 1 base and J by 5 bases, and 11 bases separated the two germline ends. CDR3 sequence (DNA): TGTGCCAGCAGCTTAGCCGCGGCATTCGAGACCCAGTACTTC. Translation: CASSLAAAFETQYF.

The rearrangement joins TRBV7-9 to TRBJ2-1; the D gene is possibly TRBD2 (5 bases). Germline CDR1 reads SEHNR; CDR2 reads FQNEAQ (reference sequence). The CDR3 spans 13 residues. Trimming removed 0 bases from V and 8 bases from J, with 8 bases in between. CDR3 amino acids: CASSLAGVYEQFF. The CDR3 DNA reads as TGTGCCAGCAGCTTAGCGGGAGTATATGAGCAGTTCTTC.

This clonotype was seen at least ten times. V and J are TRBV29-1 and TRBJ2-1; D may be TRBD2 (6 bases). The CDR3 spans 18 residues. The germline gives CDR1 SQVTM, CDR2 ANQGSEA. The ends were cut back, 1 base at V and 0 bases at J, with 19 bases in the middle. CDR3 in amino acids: CSVEGQTDYLSSYNEQFF. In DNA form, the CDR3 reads TGCAGCGTTGAAGGGCAGACGGACTACCTGAGCTCCTACAATGAGCAGTTCTTC.

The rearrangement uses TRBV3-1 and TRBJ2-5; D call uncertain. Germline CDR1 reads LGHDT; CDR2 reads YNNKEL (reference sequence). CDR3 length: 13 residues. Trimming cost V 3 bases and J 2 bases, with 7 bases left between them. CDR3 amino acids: CASSHSSQETQYF. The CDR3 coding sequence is TGTGCCAGCAGCCACTCATCACAAGAGACCCAGTACTTC.

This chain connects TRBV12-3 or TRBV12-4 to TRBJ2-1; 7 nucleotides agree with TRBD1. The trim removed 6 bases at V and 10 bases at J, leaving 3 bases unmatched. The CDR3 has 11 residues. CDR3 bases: TGTGCCAGCAGAAGGGGGCAGGAGCAGTTCTTC. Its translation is CASRRGQEQFF.

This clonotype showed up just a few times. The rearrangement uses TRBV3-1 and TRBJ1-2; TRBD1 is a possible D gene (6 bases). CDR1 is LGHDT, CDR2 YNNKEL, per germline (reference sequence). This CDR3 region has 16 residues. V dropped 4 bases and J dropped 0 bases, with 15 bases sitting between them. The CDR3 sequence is CASSLTGIQANYGYTF. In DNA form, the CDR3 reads TGTGCCAGCAGCCTTACAGGGATTCAGGCTAACTATGGCTACACCTTC.

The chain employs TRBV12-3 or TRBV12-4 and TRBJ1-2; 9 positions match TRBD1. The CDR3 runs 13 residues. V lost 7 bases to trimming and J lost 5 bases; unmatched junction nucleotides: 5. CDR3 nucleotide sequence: TGTGCCAGCAAAGGACAGGGGATATATGGCTACACCTTC. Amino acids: CASKGQGIYGYTF.